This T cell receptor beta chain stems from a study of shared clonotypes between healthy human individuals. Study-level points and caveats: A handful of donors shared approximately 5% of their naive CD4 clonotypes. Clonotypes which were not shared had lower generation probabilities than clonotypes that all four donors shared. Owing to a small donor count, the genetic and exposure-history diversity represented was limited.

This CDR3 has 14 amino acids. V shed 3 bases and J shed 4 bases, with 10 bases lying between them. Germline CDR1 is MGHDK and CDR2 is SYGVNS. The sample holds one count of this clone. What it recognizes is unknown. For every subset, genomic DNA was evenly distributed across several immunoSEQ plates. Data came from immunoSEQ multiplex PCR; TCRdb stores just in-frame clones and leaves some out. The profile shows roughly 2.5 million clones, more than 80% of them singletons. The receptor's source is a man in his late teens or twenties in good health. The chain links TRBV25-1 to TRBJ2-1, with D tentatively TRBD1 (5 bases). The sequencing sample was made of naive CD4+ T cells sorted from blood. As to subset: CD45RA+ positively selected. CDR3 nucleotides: TGTGCCAGCAGTGAGCCAGGGCGGTACAATGAGCAGTTCTTC. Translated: CASSEPGRYNEQFF. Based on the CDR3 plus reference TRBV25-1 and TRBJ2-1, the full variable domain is EADIYQTPRYLVIGTGKKITLECSQTMGHDKMYWYQQDPGMELHLIHYSYGVNSTEKGDLSSESTVSRIRTEHFPLTLESARPSHTSQYLCASSEPGRYNEQFFGPGTRLTVL.